These T cell receptor beta chains were read from a single sample in a study of T cells in Graves' hyperthyroidism and ophthalmopathy. TCRdb passed the multiplex PCR reads through MiXCR, listing each CDR3 protein once. The sample has about 400,000 distinct CDR3 sequences, about 15% seen once; the top ten hold roughly 19%. The specimen was blood. Receptors originate from an older woman with Graves' ophthalmopathy. The conserved cysteine and the conserved F or W are not part of the CDR3 here.

v_call cdr3_aa
TRBV7-9 ASSLGWTQYNEQF
TRBV12-3/TRBV12-4 ASRNEGQGDNEQF
TRBV2 AIIPGQGANEQF
TRBV28 ASSLRGEAF
TRBV11-2 ASSLGESQPQH
TRBV18 ASSPETGDYTQY
TRBV29-1 SVELTGGELNEKLF
TRBV20-1 SASTPGVTDTQY
TRBV3-1 ASSPRGRRGLSSYNKQF
TRBV6-5 ASSYQDRGVDEQF
TRBV7-8 ASSSLSLADTDTQY
TRBV19 ASSTSGSSGELF
TRBV5-1 ASSPGPGASYNEQF
TRBV4-1 ASSPRDRSFSGANVLT
TRBV2 ASNDHSYNEQF
TRBV11-1 ASSMTSGKETQY
TRBV4-1 ASSPRQGLAKNIQY
TRBV10-3 AVLGGYTDTQY
TRBV18 ASSPEAYEQY
TRBV28 ASTSGRTVYEQY
TRBV7-9 ASSLGPGARTGELF
TRBV12-3/TRBV12-4 ASSLLAGATDTQY